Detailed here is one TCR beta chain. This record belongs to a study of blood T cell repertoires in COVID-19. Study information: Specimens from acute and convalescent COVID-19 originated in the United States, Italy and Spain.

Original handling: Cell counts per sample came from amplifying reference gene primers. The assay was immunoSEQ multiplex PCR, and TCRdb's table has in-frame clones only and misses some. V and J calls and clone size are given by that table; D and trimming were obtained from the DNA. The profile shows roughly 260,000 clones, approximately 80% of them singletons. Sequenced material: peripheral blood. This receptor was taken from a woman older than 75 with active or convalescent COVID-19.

This CDR3 is CASSLRSEETQYF. The CDR3 DNA reads as TGTGCCAGCAGCTTGAGAAGCGAGGAGACCCAGTACTTC. This chain joins TRBV5-4 and TRBJ2-5; D not certain. The length of the CDR3 is 13 residues. CDR1 and CDR2 (germline): SGHNT, YYREEE (reference sequence). V was shortened by 1 base and J by 5 bases, with 9 bases between the two germline ends.